These T cell receptor beta chains were read from a single sample in a study of OX40 agonist ivuxolimab in advanced cancers. Data came from immunoSEQ multiplex PCR; TCRdb stores just in-frame clones and leaves some out. The sample gives approximately 68,000 clones, more than 75% of which show up once; over 0.65% is in the top ten. The source material was CD4+ or CD8+ T cells sorted from blood, sampled in a trial of the OX40 agonist ivuxolimab. The receptors stem from an adult with an advanced solid tumor such as melanoma, head and neck, liver or kidney cancer. CDR3s leave out the opening cysteine and the closing phenylalanine or tryptophan.

j_call v_call cdr3_aa
TRBJ1-6 TRBV30 AWRRDRLNYNSPLH
TRBJ2-3 TRBV13 ASSLRTGVTDTQY
TRBJ1-5 TRBV7-3 ASSFGKNQPQH
TRBJ1-2 TRBV9 ASSVAAGGDYGYT
TRBJ1-1 TRBV10-3 AISEGQGKNTEAF
TRBJ2-7 TRBV30 AFSQGLGSYEQY
TRBJ1-5 TRBV19 ASSPQGAGNQPQH
TRBJ2-1 TRBV18 ASSPRLAGDNEQF
TRBJ2-7 TRBV7-9 ASSLATSIFTKEQY
TRBJ1-1 TRBV14 ASRPQGNTEAF
TRBJ1-1 TRBV6-6 ASSPLGGIGSEAF
TRBJ2-2 TRBV11-2 ASSFTGTNTGELF
TRBJ1-1 TRBV5-1 ASSSRGETEAF
TRBJ1-5 TRBV6-5 ASSYSDTYQPQH
TRBJ1-5 TRBV27 ASSRDRAAVSNQPQH
TRBJ1-1 TRBV5-1 ASSSYRTGRNTEAF
TRBJ2-2 TRBV10-3 AISPSQGLGELF
TRBJ1-5 TRBV6-5 ASSYSGKGNQPQH
TRBJ2-5 TRBV18 ASSPSLAGIDGETQY
TRBJ1-2 TRBV28 ASTTLGKNYGYT
TRBJ2-3 TRBV5-4 ASSWPSGGRTDTQY
TRBJ1-5 TRBV5-1 ASSPGQGGNQPQH
TRBJ1-4 TRBV28 ASSLHPGTGVEKLF
TRBJ2-1 TRBV4-2 ASSQETAKPGEQF
TRBJ2-1 TRBV5-1 ASSLVRGGGNEQF
TRBJ2-5 TRBV25-1 ASSEFRGVETQY
TRBJ1-2 TRBV6-4 ASSDSRVKGYT
TRBJ1-3 TRBV28 ASSPPSSNSGNTIY
TRBJ1-1 TRBV11-2 ASTVGANTEAF
TRBJ1-6 TRBV4-2 ASSQPRQGIYNSPLH
TRBJ2-3 TRBV6-5 ASRRLAGQDTQY
TRBJ1-3 TRBV6-1 ASSEALGTGNTIY
TRBJ2-3 TRBV10-1 ASGFVDTQY
TRBJ2-1 TRBV7-2 ASSVDSNEQF
TRBJ2-2 TRBV6-6 ASSYQNAGELF
TRBJ2-3 TRBV10-2 ASRRTSSTDTQY
TRBJ2-3 TRBV7-2 ASSLEGFRTDTQY
TRBJ1-2 TRBV27 ASRNRQGEGYT
TRBJ1-1 TRBV5-1 ASALGAGNTEAF
TRBJ1-2 TRBV5-1 ASSLVANNYGYT
TRBJ1-1 TRBV5-1 ASSLRGNTEAF
TRBJ1-5 TRBV6-1 ASSASTPSNQPQH
TRBJ1-3 TRBV5-1 ASSLVPVDGGSGNTIY
TRBJ2-2 TRBV6-5 ASSYSHSNTGELF
TRBJ1-4 TRBV7-2 ASSSNDRGGEKLF
TRBJ1-3 TRBV9 ASSVGPGSGGNTIY
TRBJ2-7 TRBV7-6 ASSLARSGTGGNEQY
TRBJ2-3 TRBV7-9 ASSRAGGAQNTQY
TRBJ2-3 TRBV19 ASSIGMTLPSTDTQY
TRBJ2-6 TRBV2 ASSPRTSGRIGANVLT
TRBJ1-5 TRBV28 ASSLRSSNQPQH
TRBJ2-1 TRBV12-5 ASGSQGSNEQF